The rows below give T cell receptor beta chains drawn from one sample of a study of PD-L1 blockade in urothelial cancer. Profiled with immunoSEQ multiplex PCR; TCRdb holds only in-frame clones, not every one. Of about 110,000 clones listed, under 85% are singletons. Sequencing used PBMCs, obtained around atezolizumab (anti-PD-L1) treatment. The source of these receptors is a man over 45 with urothelial cancer. Each CDR3 is given without its conserved first and last residue.

v_call	j_call	cdr3_aa
TRBV5-1	TRBJ2-2	ASSLDSSGELF
TRBV9	TRBJ1-2	ASSGATGQVVNYGYT
TRBV5-4	TRBJ2-7	ASSLDGPYEQY
TRBV11-2	TRBJ2-1	ASSLMPDNEQF
TRBV2	TRBJ1-5	ASRGTGDQPQH
TRBV21-1	TRBJ2-7	ASSAPTGTGAYEQY
TRBV10-1	TRBJ1-2	ASSGGLFSYT
TRBV30	TRBJ2-5	AWSDTGTAKETQY
TRBV29-1	TRBJ1-2	SVSTGTTRGYT
TRBV25-1	TRBJ2-5	ASSELRETQY
TRBV6-1	TRBJ2-2	ASSELRNSPGELF
TRBV30	TRBJ2-7	AWNRGKAYEQY
TRBV7-3	TRBJ1-2	ASSLTPGPDYGYT
TRBV27	TRBJ2-7	ASSLSMASGYEQY
TRBV19	TRBJ2-1	ASAKDWMNEQF
TRBV2	TRBJ2-7	ASTRDSPYEQY
TRBV5-1	.	ASRHGTAYEQY
TRBV6-1	TRBJ2-7	ASSDGGTQQKGQY
TRBV27	TRBJ1-6	ASRRRDREPPLH
TRBV2	TRBJ2-1	ASSGTTGAAYNEQF
TRBV29-1	TRBJ2-2	SVGWTGGLSNTGELF
TRBV7-3	TRBJ1-1	ASSLLGSTEAF
TRBV6-5	TRBJ2-2	ASRYGRSKVGELF
TRBV5-5	TRBJ1-6	ASSSRVGNSPLH
TRBV10-3	TRBJ2-3	AISEGGRSTDTQY
TRBV7-3	TRBJ1-2	ASSPTGMYGYT
TRBV27	TRBJ2-7	ASGNPGLAPYEQY
TRBV6-5	TRBJ1-4	ASSQIGTGNEKLF